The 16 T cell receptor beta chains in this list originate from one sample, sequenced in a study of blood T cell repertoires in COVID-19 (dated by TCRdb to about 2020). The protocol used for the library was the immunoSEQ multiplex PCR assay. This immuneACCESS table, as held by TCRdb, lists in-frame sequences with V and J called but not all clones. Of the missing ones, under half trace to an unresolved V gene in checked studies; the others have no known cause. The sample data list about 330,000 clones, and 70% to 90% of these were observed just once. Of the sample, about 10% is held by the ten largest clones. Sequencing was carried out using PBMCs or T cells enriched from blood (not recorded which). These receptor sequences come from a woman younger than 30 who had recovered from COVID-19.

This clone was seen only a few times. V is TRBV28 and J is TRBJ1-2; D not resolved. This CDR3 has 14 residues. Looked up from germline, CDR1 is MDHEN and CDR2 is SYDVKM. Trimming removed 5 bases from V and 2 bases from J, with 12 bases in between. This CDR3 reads CASSPQLRNYGYTF. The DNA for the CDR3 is TGTGCCAGCAGTCCTCAACTCCGAAACTATGGCTACACCTTC.

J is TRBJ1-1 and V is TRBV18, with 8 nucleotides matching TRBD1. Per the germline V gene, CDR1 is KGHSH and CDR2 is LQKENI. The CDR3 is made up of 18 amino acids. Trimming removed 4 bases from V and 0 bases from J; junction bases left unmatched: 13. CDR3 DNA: TGTGCCAGCTCACAGACGATGCAGACAGGGGATATGAACACTGAAGCTTTCTTT. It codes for CASSQTMQTGDMNTEAFF.

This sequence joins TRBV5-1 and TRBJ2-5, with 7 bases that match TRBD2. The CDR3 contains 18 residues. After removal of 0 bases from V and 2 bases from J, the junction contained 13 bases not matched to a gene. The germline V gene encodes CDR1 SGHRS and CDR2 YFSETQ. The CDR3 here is CASSLAERFTGGQETQYF. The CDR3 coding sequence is TGCGCCAGCAGCTTGGCCGAACGATTCACGGGGGGACAAGAGACCCAGTACTTC.

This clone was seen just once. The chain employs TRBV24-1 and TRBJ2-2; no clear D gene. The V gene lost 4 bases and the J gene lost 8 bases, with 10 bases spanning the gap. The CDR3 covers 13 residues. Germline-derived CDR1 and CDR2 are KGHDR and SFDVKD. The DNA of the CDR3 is TGTGCCACCAGTGAAATCGGTTCAGGGGAGCTGTTTTTT. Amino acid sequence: CATSEIGSGELFF.

The CDR3 bases are TGTGCCAGCAGCCCCCCCCCGTATGGGAGTGTGAAGTCACCCCTCCACTTT. Its translation is CASSPPPYGSVKSPLHF. V usage is TRBV3-1 (or the pseudogene TRBV3-2) and J usage is TRBJ1-6; D gene ambiguous. The V end lost 4 bases, the J end lost 10 bases, and 23 bases lay between the germline ends. Germline V gene lookup returns CDR1 LGHDT and CDR2 YNNKEL (reference sequence). The CDR3 covers 17 residues.

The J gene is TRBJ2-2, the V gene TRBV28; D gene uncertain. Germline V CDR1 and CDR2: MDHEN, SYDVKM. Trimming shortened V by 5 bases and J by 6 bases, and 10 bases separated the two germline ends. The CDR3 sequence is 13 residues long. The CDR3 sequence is CASSARLPGELFF. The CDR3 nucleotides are TGTGCCAGCAGTGCCCGACTGCCCGGGGAGCTGTTTTTT.

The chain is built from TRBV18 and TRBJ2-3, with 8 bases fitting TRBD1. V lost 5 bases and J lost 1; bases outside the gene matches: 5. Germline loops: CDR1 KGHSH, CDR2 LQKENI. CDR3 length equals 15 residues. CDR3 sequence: CASSSGQGGTDTQYF. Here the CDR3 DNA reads TGTGCCAGCTCATCCGGACAGGGAGGCACAGATACGCAGTATTTT.

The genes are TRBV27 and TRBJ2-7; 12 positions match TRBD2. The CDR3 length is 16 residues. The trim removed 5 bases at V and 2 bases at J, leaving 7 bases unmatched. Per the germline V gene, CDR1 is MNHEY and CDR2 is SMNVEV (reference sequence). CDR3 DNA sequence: TGTGCCAGCAGTCTCCCTAGCGGGAGGGATACCTACGAGCAGTACTTC. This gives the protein CASSLPSGRDTYEQYF.

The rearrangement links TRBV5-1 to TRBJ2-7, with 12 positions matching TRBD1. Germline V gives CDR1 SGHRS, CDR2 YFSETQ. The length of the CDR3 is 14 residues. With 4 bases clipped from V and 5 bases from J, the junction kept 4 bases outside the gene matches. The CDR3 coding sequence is TGCGCCAGCAGCCGGGACAGGGGGCAGCACGAGCAGTACTTC. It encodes CASSRDRGQHEQYF.

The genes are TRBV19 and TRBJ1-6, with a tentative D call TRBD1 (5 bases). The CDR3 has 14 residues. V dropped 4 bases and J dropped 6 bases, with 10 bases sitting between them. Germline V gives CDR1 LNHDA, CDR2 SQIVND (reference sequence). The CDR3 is CASSTTAGNSPLHF. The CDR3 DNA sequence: TGTGCCAGTAGTACGACAGCGGGTAATTCACCCCTCCACTTT.

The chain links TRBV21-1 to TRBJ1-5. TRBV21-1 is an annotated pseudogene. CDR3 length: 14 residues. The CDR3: CASSKGGSNQPQHF. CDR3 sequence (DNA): TGTGCCAGCAGCAAAGGCGGATCCAATCAGCCCCAGCATTTT.

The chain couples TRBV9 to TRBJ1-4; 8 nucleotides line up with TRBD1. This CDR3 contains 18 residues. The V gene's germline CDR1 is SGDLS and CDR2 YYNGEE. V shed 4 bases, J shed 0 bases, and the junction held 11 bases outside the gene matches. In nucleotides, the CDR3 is TGTGCCAGCAGCACGACCGGGACAGGATTTGCAACTAATGAAAAACTGTTTTTT. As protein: CASSTTGTGFATNEKLFF.

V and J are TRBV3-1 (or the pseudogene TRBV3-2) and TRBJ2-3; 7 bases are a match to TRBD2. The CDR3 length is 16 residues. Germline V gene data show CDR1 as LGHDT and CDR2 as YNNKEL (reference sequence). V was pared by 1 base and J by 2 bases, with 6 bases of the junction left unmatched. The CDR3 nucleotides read TGTGCCAGCAGCCAAGGGCTAGCGGTACTCACAGATACGCAGTATTTT. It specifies CASSQGLAVLTDTQYF.

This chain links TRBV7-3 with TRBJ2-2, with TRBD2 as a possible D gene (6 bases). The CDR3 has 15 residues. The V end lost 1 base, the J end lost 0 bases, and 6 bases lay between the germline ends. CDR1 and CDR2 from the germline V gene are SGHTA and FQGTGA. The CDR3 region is CASSLSGTNTGELFF. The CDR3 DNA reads TGTGCCAGCAGCTTAAGCGGGACGAACACCGGGGAGCTGTTTTTT. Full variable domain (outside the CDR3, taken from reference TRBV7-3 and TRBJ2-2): GAGVSQTPSNKVTEKGKYVELRCDPISGHTALYWYRQSLGQGPEFLIYFQGTGAADDSGLPNDRFFAVRPEGSVSTLKIQRTERGDSAVYLCASSLSGTNTGELFFGEGSRLTVL.

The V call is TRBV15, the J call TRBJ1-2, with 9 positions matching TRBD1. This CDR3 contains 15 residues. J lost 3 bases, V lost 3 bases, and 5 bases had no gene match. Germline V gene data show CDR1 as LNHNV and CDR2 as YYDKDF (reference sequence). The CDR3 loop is CATSRTGQGDYGYTF. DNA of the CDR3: TGTGCCACCAGCAGGACGGGACAGGGCGACTATGGCTACACCTTC.

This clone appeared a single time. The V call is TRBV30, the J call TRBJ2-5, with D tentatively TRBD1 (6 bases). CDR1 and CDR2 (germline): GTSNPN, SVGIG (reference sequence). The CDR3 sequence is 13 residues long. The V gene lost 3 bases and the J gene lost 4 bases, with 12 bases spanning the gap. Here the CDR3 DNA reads TGTGCCTGGAGCGAATTAGGGGGAGAGACCCAGTACTTC. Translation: CAWSELGGETQYF.